Listed below are T cell receptor beta chains from one sample, sequenced in a study of blood T cell repertoires in COVID-19. Profiling relied on immunoSEQ multiplex PCR, and the TCRdb table lists in-frame clones only, not all of them. This table holds roughly 43,000 clones, roughly 84% found once. Input material: peripheral blood. The origin of the receptors is an older woman in a cohort sampled during active COVID-19. Both conserved end residues are part of each CDR3. A D gene is named only where the DNA matches it firmly. Only part of the rows carry a size: once, few, many, or a class if the clone is expanded.

TRBV14,TRBJ2-1,.,once,CASSQVTPHGGEQFF,TGTGCCAGCAGCCAAGTAACCCCACATGGGGGGGAGCAGTTCTTC
TRBV10-3,TRBJ2-1,TRBD2,.,CAIGIAGATYNEQFF,TGTGCCATCGGAATAGCGGGAGCCACCTACAATGAGCAGTTCTTC
TRBV28,TRBJ1-4,.,.,CATTFLGGRDEKLFF,TGTGCCACCACCTTTCTGGGAGGGCGTGATGAAAAACTGTTTTTT
TRBV7-9,TRBJ1-1,.,.,CASSLQGPPSEAFF,TGTGCCAGCAGCTTACAGGGGCCCCCGAGTGAAGCTTTCTTT
TRBV28,TRBJ1-1,.,.,CASSLSGYEAFF,TGTGCCAGCAGTTTATCCGGTTATGAAGCTTTCTTT
TRBV6-2/TRBV6-3,TRBJ1-1,TRBD1,.,CASSPGQARTEAFF,TGTGCCAGCAGCCCGGGACAGGCACGCACTGAAGCTTTCTTT
TRBV29-1,TRBJ2-2,TRBD2,once,CSVESLTSGSSFSGELFF,TGCAGCGTTGAATCGCTGACTAGCGGGAGCTCGTTTTCCGGGGAGCTGTTTTTT
TRBV5-1,TRBJ2-2,TRBD1,.,CASSPGQGAAGELFF,TGCGCCAGCAGCCCCGGACAGGGGGCTGCCGGGGAGCTGTTTTTT
TRBV27,TRBJ2-3,TRBD2,.,CASSNPLAGGTPSTDTQYF,TGTGCCAGCAGCAACCCTCTAGCGGGAGGGACCCCTAGCACAGATACGCAGTATTTT
TRBV4-3,TRBJ2-1,TRBD2,.,CASSQDLSGIYNEQFF,TGCGCCAGCAGCCAAGATTTAAGCGGGATTTACAATGAGCAGTTCTTC
TRBV7-8,TRBJ2-5,TRBD1,few,CASRQGTGQETQYF,TGTGCCAGCAGGCAAGGGACAGGGCAAGAGACCCAGTACTTC
TRBV10-1,TRBJ2-1,TRBD2,.,CASSAGTRGYNEQFF,TGCGCCAGCAGTGCTGGGACTAGGGGGTACAATGAGCAGTTCTTC
TRBV4-1,TRBJ1-2,TRBD1,once,CASSQEGMTGGYTF,TGCGCCAGCAGCCAAGAGGGGATGACAGGGGGCTACACCTTC
TRBV20-1,TRBJ1-2,.,.,CSARTDYGYTF,TGCAGTGCTAGGACAGACTATGGCTACACCTTC
TRBV5-1,TRBJ1-2,TRBD1,.,CASSLMTGSWDSYTF,TGCGCCAGCAGCTTAATGACAGGGTCATGGGATAGCTACACCTTC
TRBV28,TRBJ1-1,TRBD1,.,CASDDRGLGVAEAFF,TGTGCCAGCGACGACAGGGGGCTTGGTGTGGCTGAAGCTTTCTTT
TRBV7-2,TRBJ2-4,.,.,CASSPQAGTVTKNIQYF,TGTGCCAGCAGCCCCCAGGCTGGGACTGTGACCAAAAACATTCAGTACTTC
TRBV9,TRBJ1-2,.,.,CASSPGGGEAGYTF,TGTGCCAGCAGCCCCGGTGGGGGGGAAGCAGGCTACACCTTC
TRBV7-2,TRBJ1-5,.,.,CASSSQPNQPQHF,TGTGCCAGCAGCTCACAGCCGAATCAGCCCCAGCATTTT
TRBV5-1,TRBJ2-2,.,.,CASSLDYAAGELFF,TGCGCCAGCAGCTTGGACTACGCAGCCGGGGAGCTGTTTTTT
TRBV7-9,TRBJ2-2,TRBD2,once,CASSFRPLAGGNTGELFF,TGTGCCAGCAGCTTTCGTCCTCTAGCGGGAGGCAACACCGGGGAGCTGTTTTTT
TRBV3-1/TRBV3-2,TRBJ2-3,TRBD2,.,CASSQGAGVASGTDTQYF,TGTGCCAGCAGCCAAGGAGCGGGAGTAGCGAGTGGCACAGATACGCAGTATTTT
TRBV7-2,TRBJ1-1,TRBD1,.,CASSPYRGRGNTEAFF,TGTGCCAGCAGCCCCTACAGGGGGCGAGGGAACACTGAAGCTTTCTTT
TRBV11-2,TRBJ2-1,.,.,CASSLAGSSYNEQFF,TGTGCCAGCAGCTTAGCGGGGAGCTCCTACAATGAGCAGTTCTTC
TRBV9,TRBJ1-1,.,.,CASSLRVEGEAFF,TGTGCCAGCAGCTTGAGGGTAGAGGGTGAAGCTTTCTTT
TRBV5-4,TRBJ2-1,.,.,CASSQGQRNEQFF,TGTGCCAGCAGTCAAGGACAGAGGAATGAGCAGTTCTTC
TRBV18,TRBJ1-2,.,.,CASSPGVSGGSYGYTF,TGTGCCAGCTCACCAGGGGTCAGCGGGGGTAGCTATGGCTACACCTTC
TRBV19,TRBJ2-3,TRBD2,.,CASTVTSGRDTQYF,TGTGCCAGTACCGTGACTAGCGGGAGAGATACGCAGTATTTT
TRBV7-9,TRBJ2-1,TRBD1,.,CASSPQTGVGNEQFF,TGTGCCAGCAGCCCCCAGACAGGGGTGGGCAATGAGCAGTTCTTC
TRBV19,TRBJ2-7,TRBD1,.,CASSKRDRGYEQYF,TGTGCCAGTAGTAAACGGGACAGGGGCTACGAGCAGTACTTC
TRBV30,TRBJ2-5,TRBD2,once,CAWTFGGATQETQYF,TGTGCCTGGACCTTCGGGGGGGCTACCCAAGAGACCCAGTACTTC
TRBV19,TRBJ1-3,.,.,CASSAGNSGNTIYF,TGTGCCAGTAGCGCGGGGAACTCTGGAAACACCATATATTTT
TRBV5-1,TRBJ2-2,.,.,CASSSGLFSTNTGELFF,TGCGCCAGCAGCTCGGGACTTTTCTCCACAAACACCGGGGAGCTGTTTTTT
TRBV19,TRBJ1-5,TRBD1,.,CASSGGRTGTGNQPQHF,TGTGCCAGTAGTGGAGGCCGGACTGGGACAGGCAATCAGCCCCAGCATTTT
TRBV19,TRBJ1-2,TRBD1,.,CASSTAGQGNYGYTF,TGTGCCAGTAGTACCGCGGGACAGGGGAACTATGGCTACACCTTC
TRBV14,TRBJ1-2,TRBD1,.,CASSPGTDYGYTF,TGTGCCAGCAGCCCGGGGACAGACTATGGCTACACCTTC
TRBV5-5,TRBJ2-1,.,.,CASSLKTGYNEQFF,TGTGCCAGCTCCCTAAAAACAGGGTACAATGAGCAGTTCTTC
TRBV5-1,TRBJ1-1,.,few,CASSQLLTGLGTEAFF,TGCGCCAGCAGCCAACTTCTTACAGGGCTAGGGACTGAAGCTTTCTTT
TRBV14,TRBJ1-3,.,.,CASSQVARSGNTIYF,TGTGCCAGCAGCCAAGTGGCAAGATCTGGAAACACCATATATTTT
TRBV19,TRBJ1-5,TRBD1,.,CASSIGNRGYDAQPQHF,TGTGCCAGTAGTATCGGGAACAGGGGATATGACGCTCAGCCCCAGCATTTT
TRBV9,TRBJ1-1,.,.,CASSVGGENTEAFF,TGTGCCAGCAGCGTAGGGGGGGAGAACACTGAAGCTTTCTTT
TRBV7-9,TRBJ2-2,.,.,CASSAGSGNTGELFF,TGTGCCAGCAGCGCCGGGAGTGGGAACACCGGGGAGCTGTTTTTT
TRBV2,TRBJ1-2,.,once,CASSPLTGYGYTF,TGTGCCAGCAGTCCTCTGACAGGCTATGGCTACACCTTC
TRBV6-5,TRBJ2-5,.,once,CASSYGAYQETQYF,TGTGCCAGCAGTTACGGGGCGTACCAAGAGACCCAGTACTTC
TRBV10-3,TRBJ2-1,.,.,CAISELEGGPYNEQFF,TGTGCCATCAGTGAGTTAGAGGGAGGACCCTACAATGAGCAGTTCTTC
TRBV5-1,TRBJ2-5,.,.,CASSSTGTLQETQYF,TGCGCCAGCAGCTCCACCGGGACTCTTCAAGAGACCCAGTACTTC
TRBV7-9,TRBJ2-3,.,.,CASSEQSTDTQYF,TGTGCCAGCAGCGAACAGAGCACAGATACGCAGTATTTT
TRBV25-1,TRBJ2-4,TRBD2,.,CASSESRWEGNIQYF,TGTGCCAGCAGTGAAAGTAGGTGGGAGGGAAACATTCAGTACTTC
TRBV4-1,TRBJ1-2,.,few,CASSHWTAIDGYTF,TGCGCCAGCAGCCACTGGACAGCTATAGATGGCTACACCTTC
TRBV30,TRBJ2-2,.,.,CAWDILNTGELFF,TGTGCCTGGGATATACTAAACACCGGGGAGCTGTTTTTT
TRBV6-5,TRBJ2-3,TRBD2,.,CASSSGLAGTDTQYF,TGTGCCAGCAGTTCGGGACTAGCGGGAACAGATACGCAGTATTTT
TRBV9,TRBJ2-7,TRBD1,.,CASSLAPDRVFEQYF,TGTGCCAGCAGCCTAGCCCCGGACAGGGTCTTCGAGCAGTACTTC
TRBV19,TRBJ1-6,TRBD1,.,CASSPGQVWKRQGSPLHF,TGTGCCAGTAGCCCCGGACAGGTATGGAAGCGACAAGGTTCACCCCTCCACTTT
TRBV21-1,TRBJ2-3,.,few,CASSSGTDTQYF,TGTGCCAGCAGTAGCGGCACAGATACGCAGTATTTT
TRBV28,TRBJ1-6,TRBD1,once,CASSLGQGAGSLHF,TGTGCCAGCAGTTTAGGGCAGGGGGCAGGGTCCCTCCACTTT
TRBV21-1,TRBJ2-7,.,.,CASSKVSLGLAGEGRYEQYF,TGTGCCAGCAGCAAAGTTTCGCTTGGACTAGCGGGAGAAGGTAGGTACGAGCAGTACTTC
TRBV7-2,TRBJ2-3,TRBD2,.,CASSQGLAYTDTQYF,TGTGCCAGCAGCCAGGGACTAGCGTACACAGATACGCAGTATTTT
TRBV30,TRBJ2-7,.,.,CAWSGGPGYEQYF,TGTGCCTGGAGTGGGGGCCCAGGCTACGAGCAGTACTTC
TRBV7-9,TRBJ2-1,.,.,CASHRVGEQFF,TGTGCCAGCCACAGGGTCGGTGAGCAGTTCTTC